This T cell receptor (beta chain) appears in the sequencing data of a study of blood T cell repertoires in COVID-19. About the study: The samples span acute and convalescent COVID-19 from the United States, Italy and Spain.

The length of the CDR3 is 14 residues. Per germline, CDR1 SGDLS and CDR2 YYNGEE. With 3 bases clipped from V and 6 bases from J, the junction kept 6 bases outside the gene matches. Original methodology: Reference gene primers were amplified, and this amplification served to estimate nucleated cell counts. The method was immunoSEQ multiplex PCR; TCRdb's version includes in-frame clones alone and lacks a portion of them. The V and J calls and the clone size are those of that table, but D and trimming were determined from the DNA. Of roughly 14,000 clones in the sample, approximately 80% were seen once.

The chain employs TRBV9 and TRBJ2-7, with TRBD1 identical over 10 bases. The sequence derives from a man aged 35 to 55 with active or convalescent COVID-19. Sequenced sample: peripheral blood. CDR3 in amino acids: CASSGGQGLREQYF. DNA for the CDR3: TGTGCCAGCAGCGGGGGACAGGGGTTGCGCGAGCAGTACTTC.